The 19 T cell receptor beta chains presented below share a single source sample, sequenced in a study of blood T cell repertoires in COVID-19. Profiling relied on immunoSEQ multiplex PCR, and the TCRdb table lists in-frame clones only, not all of them. This sample has hundreds of thousands of clones, with 85% found just once. Sample: peripheral blood. These TCRs come from a human donor in a cohort sampled during active COVID-19.

V gene TRBV24-1 combines with J gene TRBJ1-1, with D possibly matching TRBD1 (6 bases). The CDR3 is 10 amino acids. Germline V CDR1 and CDR2: KGHDR, SFDVKD. The CDR3 DNA is TGTTCAAGGGGGATCACTGAAGCTTTCTTT. Translated, it gives CSRGITEAFF.

The V gene is TRBV7-9, the J gene TRBJ1-1; the D is unclear. The CDR3 spans 14 residues. V was trimmed by 0 bases and J by 3 bases, leaving 8 bases between them. Per the germline V gene, CDR1 is SEHNR and CDR2 is FQNEAQ (reference sequence). Here the CDR3 reads CASSLARTDTEAFF. The CDR3 region has the DNA TGTGCCAGCAGCTTAGCCAGGACTGACACTGAAGCTTTCTTT.

The chain employs TRBV19 and TRBJ2-5, with a possible D match to TRBD1 (5 bases). This CDR3 contains 13 residues. CDR1 and CDR2 from the germline V gene are LNHDA and SQIVND (reference sequence). V lost 5 bases, J lost 3 bases, and 10 bases lay in between. The CDR3 reads CASSSGLKETQYF. The CDR3 DNA follows: TGTGCCAGTAGTTCAGGGCTAAAAGAGACCCAGTACTTC.

This clone has more than one count but fewer than ten. Other DNA sequences from this sample encode an identical CDR3 as well. The chain has TRBV2 and TRBJ2-7; possibly TRBD1 for D (6 bases). CDR3 length: 12 residues. The germline V gene encodes CDR1 SNHLY and CDR2 FYNNEI. V dropped 0 bases and J dropped 6 bases, with 6 bases sitting between them. Here the CDR3 DNA reads TGTGCCAGCAGTGAAGCCAGGGGCGAGCAGTACTTC. Translated, it gives CASSEARGEQYF.

The chain couples TRBV5-1 to TRBJ1-1; 9 bases line up with TRBD1. This CDR3 has 14 amino acids. The germline gives CDR1 SGHRS, CDR2 YFSETQ. J gave up 5 bases and V 6 bases, and 8 bases lay outside the gene matches. In DNA, the CDR3 is TGCGCCAGCACCCCCGGGACAGGGAAGACTGAAGCTTTCTTT. Its protein is CASTPGTGKTEAFF. The full variable domain, rest sourced from reference TRBV5-1 and TRBJ1-1, is KAGVTQTPRYLIKTRGQQVTLSCSPISGHRSVSWYQQTPGQGLQFLFEYFSETQRNKGNFPGRFSGRQFSNSRSEMNVSTLELGDSALYLCASTPGTGKTEAFFGQGTRLTVV.

CDR3 residues: CASSRRARGNIQYF. The CDR3 nucleotides are TGTGCCAGCAGCCGTCGGGCCAGGGGGAACATTCAGTACTTC. This sequence joins TRBV3-1 (or the pseudogene TRBV3-2) and TRBJ2-4; 7 bases fit TRBD1. Germline loops: CDR1 LGHDT, CDR2 YNNKEL (reference sequence). This CDR3 has 14 residues. Trimming at V came to 4 bases and at J to 7 bases, leaving 7 bases not matched to a gene.

The J gene is TRBJ1-1, the V gene TRBV19; D is uncertain. The CDR3 extends over 14 amino acids. Germline values: CDR1 LNHDA, CDR2 SQIVND (reference sequence). Trimming took 4 bases from V and 0 from J, leaving 9 bases between them. As DNA, the CDR3 is TGTGCCAGTAGTAGTGGACTGTTGAACACTGAAGCTTTCTTT. Amino acid sequence: CASSSGLLNTEAFF.

V gene TRBV2 combines with J gene TRBJ2-7; the D gene is possibly TRBD2 (5 bases). The germline gives CDR1 SNHLY, CDR2 FYNNEI. This CDR3 has 13 residues. Trimming shortened V by 6 bases and J by 2 bases, and 11 bases separated the two germline ends. The CDR3 loop reads CASRRFGTYEQYF. The CDR3 nucleotides read TGTGCCAGCAGACGGTTCGGGACCTACGAGCAGTACTTC.

The chain combines TRBV15 with TRBJ1-5, with D tentatively TRBD1 (5 bases). CDR3 length: 15 residues. The V and J ends lost 4 bases and 0 bases respectively, with 10 bases between them. Germline V gene sequence: CDR1 LNHNV, CDR2 YYDKDF (reference sequence). CDR3 sequence (DNA): TGTGCCACCAGCAATAGGGGTTATAGCAATCAGCCCCAGCATTTT. This codes for CATSNRGYSNQPQHF.

V is TRBV11-2 and J is TRBJ1-2; TRBD1 agrees at 7 bases. This CDR3 region has 15 residues. The V gene end was trimmed by 1 base and the J gene end by 2 bases; junction bases not matched to a gene: 4. Germline CDR1 is SGHAT and CDR2 is FQNNGV. CDR3 bases: TGTGCCAGCAGCTTAGCACAGGGGTGGAACTATGGCTACACCTTC. Translation gives CASSLAQGWNYGYTF.

This clone came up a few times. The rearrangement uses TRBV6-1 and TRBJ1-5, with D unclear. Looked up from germline, CDR1 is MNHNS and CDR2 is SASEGT. This CDR3 is 14 amino acids long. The V and J ends lost 3 bases and 5 bases respectively, with 11 bases between them. Here the CDR3 DNA reads TGTGCCAGCAGTGATGGGTTGGAGGATCAGCCCCAGCATTTT. This translates into CASSDGLEDQPQHF.

The chain couples TRBV27 to TRBJ2-7; 9 nucleotides agree with TRBD2. The germline CDR1 and CDR2 sequences are MNHEY and SMNVEV (reference sequence). The CDR3 extends over 15 amino acids. The junction had 5 bases not matched to a gene; V was cut back by 2 bases and J by 3 bases. CDR3 residues: CASSLRGGGIYEQYF. In nucleotides, the CDR3 is TGTGCCAGCAGTTTACGCGGGGGGGGGATCTACGAGCAGTACTTC.

This clone has only a few counts. The rearrangement uses TRBV25-1 and TRBJ2-1, with a possible D match to TRBD1 (5 bases). CDR3 length equals 11 residues. CDR1 and CDR2 from the germline V gene are MGHDK and SYGVNS. With 10 bases removed from V and 6 bases from J, the gap between germline ends came to 10 bases. The DNA for the CDR3 is TGTGCCACCCAGGGTTTCAATGAGCAGTTCTTC. Amino acid sequence: CATQGFNEQFF.

The V gene is TRBV9, the J gene TRBJ2-3; D may be TRBD2 (6 bases). This CDR3 has 17 amino acids. Between the trimmed V and J ends, which lost 0 bases and 1 base, there was a span of 15 bases. The germline CDR1 and CDR2 sequences are SGDLS and YYNGEE. The CDR3 sequence: CASSVAGGWGGTDTQYF. CDR3 DNA: TGTGCCAGCAGCGTAGCTGGAGGTTGGGGGGGCACAGATACGCAGTATTTT.

J is TRBJ1-4 and V is TRBV11-2; no clear D. V lost 1 base, J lost 5 bases, and 11 bases lay in between. Germline loops: CDR1 SGHAT, CDR2 FQNNGV. This CDR3 has 15 residues. The CDR3 sequence is CASSLVLGRNEKLFF. The DNA for the CDR3 is TGTGCCAGCAGCTTAGTCCTAGGGAGGAATGAAAAACTGTTTTTT.

This clone appeared many times. This sequence joins TRBV27 and TRBJ2-7; 9 bases line up with TRBD1. Germline assignment: CDR1 MNHEY and CDR2 SMNVEV (reference sequence). With V trimmed by 8 bases and J by 2 bases, 7 bases remained unmatched. The CDR3 is made up of 14 amino acids. The DNA of the CDR3 is TGTGCCAGCGGGGGACAGGGCTCCGCCTACGAGCAGTACTTC. Amino acid sequence: CASGGQGSAYEQYF.

The V call is TRBV5-6, the J call TRBJ2-3; 7 bases match TRBD2. This CDR3 is 16 amino acids long. Germline V gene lookup returns CDR1 SGHDT and CDR2 YYEEEE. V trimming: 2 bases; J trimming: 3 bases; junction bases outside the gene matches: 9. The CDR3 region has the DNA TGTGCCAGCAGCTTATCCGAGGCGGGAGTGACAGATACGCAGTATTTT. Translating gives CASSLSEAGVTDTQYF.

The chain is built from TRBV11-2 and TRBJ2-1; D is ambiguous. Germline CDR1 SGHAT, CDR2 FQNNGV. The CDR3 spans 14 residues. V lost 3 bases, J lost 9 bases, and 15 bases lay in between. The CDR3 is CASSFGPLKGEQFF. In DNA, the CDR3 is TGTGCCAGCAGCTTTGGGCCCCTCAAAGGTGAGCAGTTCTTC.

The chain links TRBV30 to TRBJ2-3, with 9 bases matching TRBD2. V shed 0 bases and J 14 bases; nucleotides not matched to a gene: 12. The CDR3 extends over 14 amino acids. Germline CDR1 GTSNPN, CDR2 SVGIG (reference sequence). In nucleotides, the CDR3 is TGTGCCTGGAGTGTTGGTGGCCCCGGGACTAGCCCGTATTTT. Encoded protein: CAWSVGGPGTSPYF.